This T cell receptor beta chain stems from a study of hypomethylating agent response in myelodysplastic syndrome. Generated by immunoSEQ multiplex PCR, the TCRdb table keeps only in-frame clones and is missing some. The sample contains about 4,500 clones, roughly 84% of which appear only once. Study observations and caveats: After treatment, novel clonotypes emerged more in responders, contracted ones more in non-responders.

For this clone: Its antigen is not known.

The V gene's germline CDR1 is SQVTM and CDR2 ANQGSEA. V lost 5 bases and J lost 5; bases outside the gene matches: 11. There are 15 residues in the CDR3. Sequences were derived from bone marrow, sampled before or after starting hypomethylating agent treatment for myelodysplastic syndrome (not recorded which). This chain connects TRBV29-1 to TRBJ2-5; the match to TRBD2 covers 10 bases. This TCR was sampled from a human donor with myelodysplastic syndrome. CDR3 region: CSVSKRGGGGETQYF. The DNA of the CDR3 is TGCAGCGTTAGCAAGCGGGGGGGCGGGGGTGAGACCCAGTACTTC.